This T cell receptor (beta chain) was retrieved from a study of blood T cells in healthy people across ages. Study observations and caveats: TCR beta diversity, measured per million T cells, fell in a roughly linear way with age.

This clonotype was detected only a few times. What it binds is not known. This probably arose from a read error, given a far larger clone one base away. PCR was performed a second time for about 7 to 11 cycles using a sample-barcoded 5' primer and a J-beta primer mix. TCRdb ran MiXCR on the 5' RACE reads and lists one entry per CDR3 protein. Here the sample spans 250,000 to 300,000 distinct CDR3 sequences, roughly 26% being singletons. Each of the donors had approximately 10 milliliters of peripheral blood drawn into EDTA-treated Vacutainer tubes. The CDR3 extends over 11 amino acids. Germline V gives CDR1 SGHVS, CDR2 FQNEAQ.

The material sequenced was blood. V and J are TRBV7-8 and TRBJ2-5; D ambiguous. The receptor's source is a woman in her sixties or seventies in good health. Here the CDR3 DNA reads TGTGCCTGCAGCTTAGGAGAGACCCAGTACTTC. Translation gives CACSLGETQYF. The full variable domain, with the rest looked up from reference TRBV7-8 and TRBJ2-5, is GAGVSQSPRYKVAKRGQDVALRCDPISGHVSLFWYQQALGQGPEFLTYFQNEAQLDKSGLPSDRFFAERPEGSVSTLKIQRTQQEDSAVYLCACSLGETQYFGPGTRLLVL.